This T cell receptor beta chain was found in a study of shared clonotypes between healthy human individuals. The assay was immunoSEQ multiplex PCR, and TCRdb's table has in-frame clones only and misses some. The sample contains roughly 400,000 clones, 95% to 97% of which appear only once. The receptor's source is a man aged 25-45 years in good health. Sequences were obtained from memory CD8+ T cells sorted from blood. Subset of the sample: CD45RO+ cells pooled with CCR7-negative TemRA cells.

CDR3: CASSEGSSYEQYF. The CDR3 DNA reads TGTGCCAGCAGTGAGGGGAGCTCCTACGAGCAGTACTTC. The chain links TRBV28 to TRBJ2-7; D possibly matches TRBD1 or TRBD2 (5 bases each). The CDR3 contains 13 residues. Trimming cost V 5 bases and J 0 bases, with 8 bases left between them. Germline V gene lookup returns CDR1 MDHEN and CDR2 SYDVKM. Filled out from reference TRBV28 and TRBJ2-7, the complete variable domain reads DVKVTQSSRYLVKRTGEKVFLECVQDMDHENMFWYRQDPGLGLRLIYFSYDVKMKEKGDIPEGYSVSREKKERFSLILESASTNQTSMYLCASSEGSSYEQYFGPGTRLTVT.